The text below deals with one TCR beta chain. Produced via immunoSEQ multiplex PCR; TCRdb's table is partial and in-frame only. The table records roughly 70,000 clones, roughly 87% of them present only once. This entry comes from a study of T cell responses to AZD1222 COVID-19 vaccine. The CDR3 totals 13 residues. CDR1 and CDR2 (germline): KGHSH, LQKENI. Trimming took 6 bases from V and 3 from J; bases not matched to a gene: 4. The starting material was peripheral blood, obtained on day 0 of AZD1222 vaccination. The source is an adult in good health. V usage is TRBV18 and J usage is TRBJ2-7; 8 nucleotides align to TRBD2. DNA for the CDR3: TGTGCCAGCTCTACTAGCGGTCTCTACGAGCAGTACTTC. Amino acid sequence: CASSTSGLYEQYF. Drawing the rest from reference TRBV18 and TRBJ2-7, the complete variable domain is NAGVMQNPRHLVRRRGQEARLRCSPMKGHSHVYWYRQLPEEGLKFMVYLQKENIIDESGMPKERFSAEFPKEGPSILRIQQVVRGDSAAYFCASSTSGLYEQYFGPGTRLTVT.